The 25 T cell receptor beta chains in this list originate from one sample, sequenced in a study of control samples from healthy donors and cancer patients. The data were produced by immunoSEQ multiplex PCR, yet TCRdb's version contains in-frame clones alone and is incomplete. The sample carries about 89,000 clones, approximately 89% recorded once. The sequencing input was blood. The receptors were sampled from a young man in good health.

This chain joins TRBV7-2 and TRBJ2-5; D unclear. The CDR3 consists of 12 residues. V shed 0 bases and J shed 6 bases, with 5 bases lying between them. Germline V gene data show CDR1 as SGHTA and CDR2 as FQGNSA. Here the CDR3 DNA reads TGTGCCAGCAGCTTAGCGCTGAAGACCCAGTACTTC. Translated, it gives CASSLALKTQYF. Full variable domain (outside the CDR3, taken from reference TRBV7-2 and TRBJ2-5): GAGVSQSPSNKVTEKGKDVELRCDPISGHTALYWYRQSLGQGLEFLIYFQGNSAPDKSGLPSDRFSAERTGGSVSTLTIQRTQQEDSAVYLCASSLALKTQYFGPGTRLLVL.

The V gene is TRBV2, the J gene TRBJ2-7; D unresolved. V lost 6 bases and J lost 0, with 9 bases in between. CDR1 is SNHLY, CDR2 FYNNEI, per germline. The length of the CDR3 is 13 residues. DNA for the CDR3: TGTGCCAGCAGACAGAGATTCTCCTACGAGCAGTACTTC. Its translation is CASRQRFSYEQYF.

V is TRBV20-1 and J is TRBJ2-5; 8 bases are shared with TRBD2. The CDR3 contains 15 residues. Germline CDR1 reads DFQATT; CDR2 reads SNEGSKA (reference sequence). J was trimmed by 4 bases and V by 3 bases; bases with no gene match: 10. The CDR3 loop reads CSASPFLAGTETQYF. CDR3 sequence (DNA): TGCAGTGCTAGTCCTTTTTTAGCGGGGACAGAGACCCAGTACTTC.

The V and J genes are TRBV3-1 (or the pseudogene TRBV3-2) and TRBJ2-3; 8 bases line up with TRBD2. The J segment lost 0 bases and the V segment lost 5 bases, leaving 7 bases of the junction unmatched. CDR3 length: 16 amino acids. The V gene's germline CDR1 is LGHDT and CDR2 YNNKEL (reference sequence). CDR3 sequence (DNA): TGTGCCAGCAGCTTGCGGGGGGCGTTAAGCACAGATACGCAGTATTTT. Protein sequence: CASSLRGALSTDTQYF.

The CDR3 loop is CASSLKQSSYEQYF. DNA for the CDR3: TGTGCCAGCAGCTTGAAACAGAGCTCCTACGAGCAGTACTTC. The rearrangement joins TRBV5-8 to TRBJ2-7; D is unclear. Trimming cost V 1 base and J 0 bases, with 8 bases left between them. The CDR3 sequence is 14 residues long. Germline CDR1 is SGHTS and CDR2 is YDEGEE.

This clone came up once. The CDR3 sequence is CASSLVGHSYGYTF. DNA for the CDR3: TGCGCCAGCAGCTTGGTTGGGCACTCCTATGGCTACACCTTC. The rearrangement uses TRBV5-1 and TRBJ1-2; D not resolved. V dropped 0 bases and J dropped 4 bases, with 10 bases sitting between them. CDR3 length: 14 amino acids. Looked up from germline, CDR1 is SGHRS and CDR2 is YFSETQ.

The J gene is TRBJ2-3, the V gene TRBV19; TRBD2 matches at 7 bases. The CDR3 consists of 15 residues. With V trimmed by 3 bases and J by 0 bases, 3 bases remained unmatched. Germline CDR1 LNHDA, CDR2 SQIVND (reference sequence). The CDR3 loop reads CASSISAGSTDTQYF. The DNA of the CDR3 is TGTGCCAGTAGTATCTCAGCGGGGAGCACAGATACGCAGTATTTT. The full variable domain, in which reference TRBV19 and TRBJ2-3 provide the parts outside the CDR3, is DGGITQSPKYLFRKEGQNVTLSCEQNLNHDAMYWYRQDPGQGLRLIYYSQIVNDFQKGDIAEGYSVSREKKESFPLTVTSAQKNPTAFYLCASSISAGSTDTQYFGPGTRLTVL.

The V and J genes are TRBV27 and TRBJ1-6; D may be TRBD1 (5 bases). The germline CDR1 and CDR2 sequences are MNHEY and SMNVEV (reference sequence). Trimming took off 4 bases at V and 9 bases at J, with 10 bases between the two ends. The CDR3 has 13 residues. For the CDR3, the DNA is TGTGCCAGCAGTTGGGGGGTAGGTTCACCCCTCCACTTT. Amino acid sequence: CASSWGVGSPLHF.

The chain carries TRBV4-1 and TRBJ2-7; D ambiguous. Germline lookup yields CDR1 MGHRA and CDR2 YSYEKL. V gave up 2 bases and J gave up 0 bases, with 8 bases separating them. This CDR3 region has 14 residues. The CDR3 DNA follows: TGCGCCAGCAGCCAAACCACCAGCTCCTACGAGCAGTACGTC. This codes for CASSQTTSSYEQYV.

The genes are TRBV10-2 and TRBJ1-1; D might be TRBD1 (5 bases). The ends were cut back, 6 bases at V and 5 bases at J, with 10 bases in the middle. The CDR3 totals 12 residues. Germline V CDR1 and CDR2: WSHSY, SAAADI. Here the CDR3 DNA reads TGCGCCAGCAGGGCAGGGAGGACTGAAGCTTTCTTT. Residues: CASRAGRTEAFF.

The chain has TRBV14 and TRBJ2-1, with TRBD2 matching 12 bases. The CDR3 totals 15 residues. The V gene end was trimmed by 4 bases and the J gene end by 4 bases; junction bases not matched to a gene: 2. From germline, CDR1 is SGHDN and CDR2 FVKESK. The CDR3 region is CASSPLAGGYNEQFF. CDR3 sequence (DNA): TGTGCCAGCAGCCCGCTAGCGGGGGGGTACAATGAGCAGTTCTTC.

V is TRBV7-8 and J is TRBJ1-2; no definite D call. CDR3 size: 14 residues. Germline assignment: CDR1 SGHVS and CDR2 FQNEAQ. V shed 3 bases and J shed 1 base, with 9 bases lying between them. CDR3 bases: TGTGCCAGCAGCTTCGGCAGCAATAACTATGGCTACACCTTC. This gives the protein CASSFGSNNYGYTF.

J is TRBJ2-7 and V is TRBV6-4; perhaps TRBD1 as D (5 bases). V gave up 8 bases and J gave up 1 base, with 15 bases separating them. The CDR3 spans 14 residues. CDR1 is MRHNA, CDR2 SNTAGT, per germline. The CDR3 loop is CASSGQGRSYEQYV. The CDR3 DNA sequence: TGTGCCAGCTCAGGGCAGGGCAGATCCTACGAGCAGTACGTC.

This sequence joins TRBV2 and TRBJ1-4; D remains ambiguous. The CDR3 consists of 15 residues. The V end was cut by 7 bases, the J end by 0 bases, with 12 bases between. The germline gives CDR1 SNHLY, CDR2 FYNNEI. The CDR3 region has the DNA TGTGCCAGCACGCCGTTTACCGCAACTAATGAAAAACTGTTTTTT. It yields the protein CASTPFTATNEKLFF.

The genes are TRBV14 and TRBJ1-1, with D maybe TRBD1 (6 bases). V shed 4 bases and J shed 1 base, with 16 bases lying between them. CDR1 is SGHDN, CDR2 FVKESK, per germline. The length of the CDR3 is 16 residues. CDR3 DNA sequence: TGTGCCAGCAGCCCTTATACAGGGATAGAGAACACTGAAGCTTTCTTT. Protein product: CASSPYTGIENTEAFF.

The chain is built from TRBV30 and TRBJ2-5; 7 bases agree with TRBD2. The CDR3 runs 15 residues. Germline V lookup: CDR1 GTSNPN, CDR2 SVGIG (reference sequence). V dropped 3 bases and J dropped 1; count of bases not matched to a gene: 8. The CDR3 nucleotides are TGTGCCTGGAGGACGGCAGCGGGGCTCCAAGAGACCCAGTACTTC. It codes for CAWRTAAGLQETQYF.

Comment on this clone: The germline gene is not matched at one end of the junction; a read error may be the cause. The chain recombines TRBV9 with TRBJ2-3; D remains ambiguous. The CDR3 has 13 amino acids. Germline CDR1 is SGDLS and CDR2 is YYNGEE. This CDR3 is CAGSVGRTDTQYF. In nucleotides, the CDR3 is TGTGCCGGCAGCGTCGGTCGCACAGATACGCAGTATTTT.

This CDR3 is CASSPTEDDEKLFF. The DNA of the CDR3 is TGTGCCAGCAGCCCGACAGAGGATGATGAAAAACTGTTTTTT. The J gene is TRBJ1-4, the V gene TRBV7-2; tentatively, D is TRBD1 (5 bases). The V end was cut by 5 bases, the J end by 6 bases, with 13 bases between. The germline CDR1 and CDR2 sequences are SGHTA and FQGNSA. CDR3 length equals 14 residues.

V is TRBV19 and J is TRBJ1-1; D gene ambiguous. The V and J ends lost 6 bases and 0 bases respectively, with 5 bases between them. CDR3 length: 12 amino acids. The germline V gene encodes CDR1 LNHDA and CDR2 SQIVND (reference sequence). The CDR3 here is CASSYLNTEAFF. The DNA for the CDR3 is TGTGCCAGTAGCTACTTGAACACTGAAGCTTTCTTT.

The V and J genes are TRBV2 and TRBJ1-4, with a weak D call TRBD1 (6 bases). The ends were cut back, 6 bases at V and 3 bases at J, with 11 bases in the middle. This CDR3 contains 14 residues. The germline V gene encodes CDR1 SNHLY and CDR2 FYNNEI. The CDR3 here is CASRRDTANEKLFF. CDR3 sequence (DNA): TGTGCCAGCAGACGGGACACCGCTAATGAAAAACTGTTTTTT.

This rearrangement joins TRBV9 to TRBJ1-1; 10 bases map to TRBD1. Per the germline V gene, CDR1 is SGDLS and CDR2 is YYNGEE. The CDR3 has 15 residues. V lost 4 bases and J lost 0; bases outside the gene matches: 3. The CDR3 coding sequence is TGTGCCAGCAGCACGGACAGGGGGGTGAACACTGAAGCTTTCTTT. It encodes CASSTDRGVNTEAFF.

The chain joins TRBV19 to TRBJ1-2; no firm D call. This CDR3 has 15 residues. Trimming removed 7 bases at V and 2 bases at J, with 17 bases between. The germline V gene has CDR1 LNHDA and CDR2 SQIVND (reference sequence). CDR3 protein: CASIMQANLNYGYTF. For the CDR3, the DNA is TGTGCCAGTATCATGCAGGCCAACTTGAACTATGGCTACACCTTC.

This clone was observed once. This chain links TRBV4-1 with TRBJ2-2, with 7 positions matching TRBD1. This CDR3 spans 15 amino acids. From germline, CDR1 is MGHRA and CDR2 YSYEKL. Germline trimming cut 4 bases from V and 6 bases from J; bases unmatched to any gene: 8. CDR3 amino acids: CASSPRQGLAGELFF. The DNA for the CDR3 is TGCGCCAGCAGCCCCCGACAGGGTTTAGCCGGGGAGCTGTTTTTT.

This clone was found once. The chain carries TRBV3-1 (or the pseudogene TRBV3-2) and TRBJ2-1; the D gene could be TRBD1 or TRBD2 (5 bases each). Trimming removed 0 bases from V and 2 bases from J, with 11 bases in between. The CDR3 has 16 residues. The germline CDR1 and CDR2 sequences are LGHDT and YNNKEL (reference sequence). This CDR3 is CASSQDPGSTYNEQFF. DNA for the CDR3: TGTGCCAGCAGCCAAGATCCAGGGAGTACCTACAATGAGCAGTTCTTC.

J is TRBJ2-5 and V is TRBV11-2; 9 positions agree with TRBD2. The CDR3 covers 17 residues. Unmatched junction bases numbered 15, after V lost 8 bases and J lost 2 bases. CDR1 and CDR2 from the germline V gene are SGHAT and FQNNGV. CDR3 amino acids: CASVKGSGGVGQETQYF. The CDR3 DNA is TGTGCCAGCGTAAAGGGTAGCGGGGGAGTCGGGCAAGAGACCCAGTACTTC.